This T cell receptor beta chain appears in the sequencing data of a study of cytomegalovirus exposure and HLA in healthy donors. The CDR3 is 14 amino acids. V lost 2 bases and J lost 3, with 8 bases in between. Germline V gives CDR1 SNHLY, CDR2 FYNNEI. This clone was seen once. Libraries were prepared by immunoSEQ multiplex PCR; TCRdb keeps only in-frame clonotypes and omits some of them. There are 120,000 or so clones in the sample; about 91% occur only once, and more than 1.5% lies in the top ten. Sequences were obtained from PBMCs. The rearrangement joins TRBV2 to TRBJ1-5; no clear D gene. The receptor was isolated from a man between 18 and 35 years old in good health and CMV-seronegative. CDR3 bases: TGTGCCAGCAGTGAAAGACACAACAATCAGCCCCAGCATTTT. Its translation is CASSERHNNQPQHF.